This T cell receptor beta chain was retrieved from a study of T cell responses to AZD1222 COVID-19 vaccine. A few counts support this clone. Germline and junction disagree at one end, which may indicate a read error. Germline loops: CDR1 MNHEY, CDR2 SVGEGT. The CDR3 consists of 12 residues. The repertoire was sequenced with immunoSEQ multiplex PCR; TCRdb's copy has only in-frame clones and lacks some. The sample holds 110,000 to 150,000 clones, around 85% seen once. The V and J genes are TRBV6-2 or TRBV6-3 and TRBJ2-7; D is unclear. Here the sequenced sample was peripheral blood, taken on day 0 of AZD1222 vaccination. The TCR originated in an adult in good health. The CDR3 loop is CASSLIVYEQYF. CDR3 nucleotide sequence: TGTGCCAGTAGTTTGATAGTCTACGAGCAGTACTTC.